The next 11 T cell receptor beta chains were all read from a single sample in a study of T cell responses to AZD1222 COVID-19 vaccine. The table came from immunoSEQ multiplex PCR; TCRdb's copy has only in-frame clones and leaves some out. This sample yields tens of thousands of clones, of which about four fifths are seen a single time; roughly 25% belongs to the top ten. The material was peripheral blood, obtained 28 days after the second AZD1222 dose. Receptors originate from an adult who received the AZD1222 COVID-19 vaccine.

V is TRBV6-2 or TRBV6-3 and J is TRBJ2-1, with 7 bases lining up with TRBD2. V lost 2 bases, J lost 5 bases, and 0 bases stayed unmatched. This CDR3 contains 13 residues. From germline, CDR1 is MNHEY and CDR2 SVGEGT. CDR3 sequence (DNA): TGTGCCAGCAGTTACACTAGCGACAATGAGCAGTTCTTC. Translating gives CASSYTSDNEQFF.

The chain combines TRBV7-7 with TRBJ2-3; 9 bases are shared with TRBD1. V gave up 6 bases and J gave up 3 bases; unmatched junction bases: 10. The CDR3 contains 16 residues. From germline, CDR1 is SSHAT and CDR2 FNYEAQ (reference sequence). CDR3 loop: CASSALKDRGTDTQYF. CDR3 sequence (DNA): TGTGCCAGCAGTGCCCTCAAGGACAGGGGAACAGATACGCAGTATTTT.

V usage is TRBV7-2 and J usage is TRBJ1-2; TRBD1 aligns across 7 bases. The CDR3 contains 15 residues. V was clipped by 3 bases and J by 4 bases; unmatched bases: 8. CDR1 SGHTA and CDR2 FQGNSA come from the germline V gene. This CDR3 reads CASSLLPGQLYGYTF. In nucleotides, the CDR3 is TGTGCCAGCAGCTTGTTACCGGGACAGCTCTATGGCTACACCTTC.

The V call is TRBV19, the J call TRBJ1-5, with D possibly matching TRBD1 (5 bases). Germline CDR1 LNHDA, CDR2 SQIVND (reference sequence). V was cut by 5 bases and J by 6 bases, with 11 bases left in between. This CDR3 comprises 13 residues. In DNA, the CDR3 is TGTGCCAGTAGTCCGCAGGGCCCTCAGCCCCAGCATTTT. Amino acids: CASSPQGPQPQHF.

The rearrangement joins TRBV5-5 to TRBJ1-2; tentatively, D is TRBD1 (5 bases). In germline, CDR1 is SGHKS, CDR2 YYEKEE (reference sequence). CDR3 length: 15 residues. Trimming stripped 0 bases from V and 1 base from J, with 10 bases between. The CDR3 sequence: CASSLGGAHNYGYTF. Here the CDR3 DNA reads TGTGCCAGCAGCTTGGGAGGGGCACATAACTATGGCTACACCTTC.

The chain carries TRBV12-3 or TRBV12-4 and TRBJ2-2; possibly TRBD1 for D (6 bases). The CDR3 totals 13 residues. Trimming left V 6 bases short and J 4 bases short, with 9 bases between. For the CDR3, the DNA is TGTGCCAGCAGCCCAGGGGTCACCGGGGAGCTGTTTTTT. Its protein is CASSPGVTGELFF.

The V call is TRBV5-1, the J call TRBJ2-5; possible D gene TRBD1, 6 bases. Germline assignment: CDR1 SGHRS and CDR2 YFSETQ. This CDR3 is 15 amino acids long. V was trimmed by 3 bases and J by 2 bases, leaving 14 bases between them. In nucleotides, the CDR3 is TGCGCCAGCAGCTGGGGTGAAGGGGGTCAAGAGACCCAGTACTTC. It is translated as CASSWGEGGQETQYF.

J is TRBJ2-2 and V is TRBV7-6; no reliable D call. The CDR3 sequence is 15 residues long. V lost 5 bases and J 2 bases, leaving 12 bases between the germline ends. Per germline, CDR1 SGHVS and CDR2 FNYEAQ. CDR3 DNA sequence: TGTGCCAGCAGCGGGTTCCCTATTAACACCGGGGAGCTGTTTTTT. Translating it yields CASSGFPINTGELFF.

V usage is TRBV4-1 and J usage is TRBJ1-1; maybe TRBD1 (6 bases). Germline V lookup: CDR1 MGHRA, CDR2 YSYEKL. V lost 2 bases and J lost 0, with 10 bases in between. This CDR3 spans 15 amino acids. The chain's CDR3 is CASSQRQGMNTEAFF. In DNA, the CDR3 is TGCGCCAGCAGCCAACGTCAGGGGATGAACACTGAAGCTTTCTTT.

J is TRBJ2-1 and V is TRBV5-1, with TRBD2 matching over 7 bases. Germline assignment: CDR1 SGHRS and CDR2 YFSETQ. Trimming took 7 bases from V and 6 from J; bases not matched to a gene: 10. The CDR3 has 14 amino acids. The CDR3 is CASSFDGTTNEQFF. The CDR3 bases are TGCGCCAGCTCTTTTGATGGGACTACCAATGAGCAGTTCTTC.

The V call is TRBV2, the J call TRBJ2-3, with D unresolved. V lost 6 bases to trimming and J lost 2 bases, with 9 bases between them. Per germline, CDR1 SNHLY and CDR2 FYNNEI. There are 13 residues in the CDR3. CDR3 nucleotide sequence: TGTGCCAGCAGCGGACCGTTCACAGATACGCAGTATTTT. Protein: CASSGPFTDTQYF.